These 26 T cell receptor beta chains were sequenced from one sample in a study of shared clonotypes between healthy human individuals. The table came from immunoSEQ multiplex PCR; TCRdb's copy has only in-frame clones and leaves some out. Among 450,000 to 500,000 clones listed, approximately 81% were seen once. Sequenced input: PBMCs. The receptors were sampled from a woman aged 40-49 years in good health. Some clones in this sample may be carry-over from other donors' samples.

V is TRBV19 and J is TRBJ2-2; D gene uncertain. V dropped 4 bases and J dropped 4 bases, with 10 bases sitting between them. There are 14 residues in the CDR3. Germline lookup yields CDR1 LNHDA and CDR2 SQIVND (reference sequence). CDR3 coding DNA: TGTGCCAGTAGTAACTCAGTCGTCACCGGGGAGCTGTTTTTT. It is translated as CASSNSVVTGELFF.

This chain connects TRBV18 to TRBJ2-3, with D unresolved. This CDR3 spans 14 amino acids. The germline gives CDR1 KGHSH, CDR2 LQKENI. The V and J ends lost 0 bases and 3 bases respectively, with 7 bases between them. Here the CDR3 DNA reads TGTGCCAGCTCACCACCGATCTCGACAGATACGCAGTATTTT. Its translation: CASSPPISTDTQYF.

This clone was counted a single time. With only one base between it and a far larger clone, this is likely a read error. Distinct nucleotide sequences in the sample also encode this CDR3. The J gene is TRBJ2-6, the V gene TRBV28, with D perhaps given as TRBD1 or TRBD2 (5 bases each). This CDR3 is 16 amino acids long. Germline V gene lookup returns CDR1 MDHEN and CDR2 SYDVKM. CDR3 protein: CASSLLRDTGANVLTF. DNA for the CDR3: TGTGCCAGCAGTTTATTACGGGATACTGGGGCCAACGTCCTGACCTTC. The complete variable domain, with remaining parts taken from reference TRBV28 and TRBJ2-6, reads DVKVTQSSRYLVKRTGEKVFLECVQDMDHENMFWYRQDPGLGLRLIYFSYDVKMKEKGDIPEGYSVSREKKERFSLILESASTNQTSMYLCASSLLRDTGANVLTFGAGSRLTVL.

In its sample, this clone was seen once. The CDR3 loop is CASSFFGDTQYF. CDR3 coding DNA: TGTGCCAGCAGCTTTTTTGGAGATACGCAGTATTTT. V and J are TRBV7-3 and TRBJ2-3; D remains unclear. This CDR3 comprises 12 residues. V shed 3 bases and J shed 5 bases, with 6 bases lying between them. Germline V gene sequence: CDR1 SGHTA, CDR2 FQGTGA.

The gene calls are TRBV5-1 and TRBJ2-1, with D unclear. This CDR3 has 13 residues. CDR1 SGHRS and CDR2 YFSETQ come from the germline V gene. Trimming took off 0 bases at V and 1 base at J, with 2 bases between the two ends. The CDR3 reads CASSLVSYNEQFF. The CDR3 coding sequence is TGCGCCAGCAGCTTGGTTTCCTACAATGAGCAGTTCTTC. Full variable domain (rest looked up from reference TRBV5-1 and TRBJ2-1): KAGVTQTPRYLIKTRGQQVTLSCSPISGHRSVSWYQQTPGQGLQFLFEYFSETQRNKGNFPGRFSGRQFSNSRSEMNVSTLELGDSALYLCASSLVSYNEQFFGPGTRLTVL.

CDR3 residues: CASSFLDGQTYEQYF. In DNA, the CDR3 is TGTGCCAGCAGTTTCTTAGATGGGCAGACCTACGAGCAGTACTTC. This chain links TRBV28 with TRBJ2-7; no reliable D call. Germline CDR1 reads MDHEN; CDR2 reads SYDVKM. Deletions cut 3 bases from V and 2 bases from J, with 14 bases between. The CDR3 extends over 15 amino acids. The full variable domain, rest sourced from reference TRBV28 and TRBJ2-7, is DVKVTQSSRYLVKRTGEKVFLECVQDMDHENMFWYRQDPGLGLRLIYFSYDVKMKEKGDIPEGYSVSREKKERFSLILESASTNQTSMYLCASSFLDGQTYEQYFGPGTRLTVT.

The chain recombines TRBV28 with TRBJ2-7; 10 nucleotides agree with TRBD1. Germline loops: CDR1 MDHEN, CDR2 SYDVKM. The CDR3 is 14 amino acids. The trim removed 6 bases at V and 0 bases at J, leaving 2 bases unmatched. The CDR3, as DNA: TGTGCCAGCAGGGGACAGGGGCGCTCCTACGAGCAGTACTTC. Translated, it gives CASRGQGRSYEQYF.

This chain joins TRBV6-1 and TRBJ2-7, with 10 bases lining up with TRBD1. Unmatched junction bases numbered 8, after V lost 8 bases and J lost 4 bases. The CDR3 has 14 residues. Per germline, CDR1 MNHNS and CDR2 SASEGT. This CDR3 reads CASHLDRGVYEQYF. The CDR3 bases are TGTGCCAGCCATCTGGACAGGGGGGTATACGAGCAGTACTTC.

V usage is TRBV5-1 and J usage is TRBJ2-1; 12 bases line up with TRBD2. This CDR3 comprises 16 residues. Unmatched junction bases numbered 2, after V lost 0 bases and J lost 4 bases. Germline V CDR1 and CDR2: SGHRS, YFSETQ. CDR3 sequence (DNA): TGCGCCAGCAGCTTGGACCTAGCGGGAGGGTACAATGAGCAGTTCTTC. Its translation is CASSLDLAGGYNEQFF.

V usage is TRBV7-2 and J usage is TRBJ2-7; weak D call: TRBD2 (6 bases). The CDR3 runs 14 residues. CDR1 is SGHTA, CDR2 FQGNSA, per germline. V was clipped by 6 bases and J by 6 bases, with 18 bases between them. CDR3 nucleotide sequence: TGTGCCAGCAGGGGGGGTCTCGGTGGGAGCGAGCAGTACTTC. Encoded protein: CASRGGLGGSEQYF.

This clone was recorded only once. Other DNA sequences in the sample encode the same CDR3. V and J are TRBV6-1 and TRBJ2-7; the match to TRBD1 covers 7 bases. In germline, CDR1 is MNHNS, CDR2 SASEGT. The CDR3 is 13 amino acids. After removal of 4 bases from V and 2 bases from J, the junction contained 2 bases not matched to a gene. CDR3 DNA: TGTGCCAGCAGTGGGACAGGTCCCTACGAGCAGTACTTC. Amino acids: CASSGTGPYEQYF.

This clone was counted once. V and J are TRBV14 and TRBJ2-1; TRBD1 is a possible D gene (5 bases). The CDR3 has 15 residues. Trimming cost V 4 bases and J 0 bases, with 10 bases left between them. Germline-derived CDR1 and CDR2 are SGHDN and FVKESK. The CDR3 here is CASSLTVSSYNEQFF. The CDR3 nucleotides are TGTGCCAGCAGCCTGACAGTGAGCTCCTACAATGAGCAGTTCTTC.

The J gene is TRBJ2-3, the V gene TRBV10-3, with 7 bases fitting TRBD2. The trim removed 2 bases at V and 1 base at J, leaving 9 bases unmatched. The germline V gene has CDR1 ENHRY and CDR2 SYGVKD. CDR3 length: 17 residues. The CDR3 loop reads CAISEQRGGRGTDTQYF. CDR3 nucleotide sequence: TGTGCCATCAGTGAGCAAAGAGGCGGGAGAGGCACAGATACGCAGTATTTT.

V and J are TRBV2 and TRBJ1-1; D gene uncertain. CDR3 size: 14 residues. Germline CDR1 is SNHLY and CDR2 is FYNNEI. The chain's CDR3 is CSSNIGQPNTEAFF. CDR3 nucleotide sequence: TGTTCCTCGAATATAGGGCAGCCGAACACTGAAGCTTTCTTT. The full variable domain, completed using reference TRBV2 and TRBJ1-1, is EPEVTQTPSHQVTQMGQEVILRCVPISNHLYFYWYRQILGQKVEFLVSFYNNEISEKSEIFDDQFSVERPDGSNFTLKIRSTKLEDSAMYFCSSNIGQPNTEAFFGQGTRLTVV.

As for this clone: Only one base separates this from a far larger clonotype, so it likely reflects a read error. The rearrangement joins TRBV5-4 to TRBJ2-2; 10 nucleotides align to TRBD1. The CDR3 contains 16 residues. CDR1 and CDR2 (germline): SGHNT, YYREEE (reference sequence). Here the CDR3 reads CASSPADRGYTGELLF. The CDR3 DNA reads TGTGCCAGCAGTCCAGCGGACAGGGGGTACACCGGGGAGCTGCTTTTT.

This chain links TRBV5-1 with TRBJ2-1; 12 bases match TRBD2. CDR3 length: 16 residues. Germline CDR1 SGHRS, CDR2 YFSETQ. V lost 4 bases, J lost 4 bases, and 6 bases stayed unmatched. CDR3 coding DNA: TGCGCCAGCAGCCAATCACTAGCGGGAGGATACAATGAGCAGTTCTTC. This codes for CASSQSLAGGYNEQFF.

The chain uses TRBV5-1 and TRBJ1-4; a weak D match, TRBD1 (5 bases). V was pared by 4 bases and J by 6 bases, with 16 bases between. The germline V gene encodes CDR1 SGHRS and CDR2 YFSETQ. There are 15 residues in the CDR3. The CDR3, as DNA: TGCGCCAGCAGCGACCCGAGGGGTATGGATGAAAAACTGTTTTTT. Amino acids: CASSDPRGMDEKLFF.

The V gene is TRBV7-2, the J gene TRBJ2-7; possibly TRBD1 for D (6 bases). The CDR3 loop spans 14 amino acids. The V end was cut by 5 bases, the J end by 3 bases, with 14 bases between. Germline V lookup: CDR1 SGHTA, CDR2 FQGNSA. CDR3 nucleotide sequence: TGTGCCAGCAGCCCACCCGGGACACACTACGAGCAGTACTTC. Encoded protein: CASSPPGTHYEQYF. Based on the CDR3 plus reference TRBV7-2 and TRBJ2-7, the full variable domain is GAGVSQSPSNKVTEKGKDVELRCDPISGHTALYWYRQSLGQGLEFLIYFQGNSAPDKSGLPSDRFSAERTGGSVSTLTIQRTQQEDSAVYLCASSPPGTHYEQYFGPGTRLTVT.

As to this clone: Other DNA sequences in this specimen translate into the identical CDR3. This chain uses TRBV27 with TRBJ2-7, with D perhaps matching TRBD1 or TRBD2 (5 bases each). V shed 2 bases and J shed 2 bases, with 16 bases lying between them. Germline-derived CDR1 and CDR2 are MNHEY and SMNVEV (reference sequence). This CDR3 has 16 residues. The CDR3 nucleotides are TGTGCCAGCAGTTTAAGGGTAGGGACGGGAACCTACGAGCAGTACTTC. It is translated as CASSLRVGTGTYEQYF.

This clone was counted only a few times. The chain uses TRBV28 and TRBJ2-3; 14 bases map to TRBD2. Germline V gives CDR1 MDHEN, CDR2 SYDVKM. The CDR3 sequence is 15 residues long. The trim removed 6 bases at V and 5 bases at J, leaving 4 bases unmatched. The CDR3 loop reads CASRGLAGELDTQYF. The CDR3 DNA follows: TGTGCCAGCAGGGGACTAGCGGGAGAACTAGATACGCAGTATTTT.

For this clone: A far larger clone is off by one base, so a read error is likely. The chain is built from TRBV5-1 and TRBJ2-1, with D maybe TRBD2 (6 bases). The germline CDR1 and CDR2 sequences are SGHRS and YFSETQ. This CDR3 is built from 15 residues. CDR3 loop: CAGSFRLDSYNEQFF. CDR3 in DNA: TGCGCCGGCAGCTTTCGACTAGATAGCTACAATGAGCAGTTCTTC. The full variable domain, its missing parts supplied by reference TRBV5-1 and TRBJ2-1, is KAGVTQTPRYLIKTRGQQVTLSCSPISGHRSVSWYQQTPGQGLQFLFEYFSETQRNKGNFPGRFSGRQFSNSRSEMNVSTLELGDSALYLCAGSFRLDSYNEQFFGPGTRLTVL.

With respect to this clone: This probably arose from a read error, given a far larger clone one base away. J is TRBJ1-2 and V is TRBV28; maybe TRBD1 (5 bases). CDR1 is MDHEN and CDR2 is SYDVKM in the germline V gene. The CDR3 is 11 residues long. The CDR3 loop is CASNRNYGYAF. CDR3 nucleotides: TGTGCCAGCAACAGGAACTATGGCTACGCCTTC.

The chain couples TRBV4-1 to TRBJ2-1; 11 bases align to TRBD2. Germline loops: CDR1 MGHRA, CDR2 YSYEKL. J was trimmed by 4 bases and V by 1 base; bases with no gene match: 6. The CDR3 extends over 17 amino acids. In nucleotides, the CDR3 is TGCGCCAGCAGCCAAGGAATACTAGCGGGAGTTTACAATGAGCAGTTCTTC. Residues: CASSQGILAGVYNEQFF.

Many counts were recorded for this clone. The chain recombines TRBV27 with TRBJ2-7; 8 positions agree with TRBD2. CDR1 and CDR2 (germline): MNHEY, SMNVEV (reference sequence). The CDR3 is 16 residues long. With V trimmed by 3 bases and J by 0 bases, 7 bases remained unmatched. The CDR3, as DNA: TGTGCCAGCAGTTTCGTGGCGGGAGGACTCTCCTACGAGCAGTACTTC. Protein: CASSFVAGGLSYEQYF.

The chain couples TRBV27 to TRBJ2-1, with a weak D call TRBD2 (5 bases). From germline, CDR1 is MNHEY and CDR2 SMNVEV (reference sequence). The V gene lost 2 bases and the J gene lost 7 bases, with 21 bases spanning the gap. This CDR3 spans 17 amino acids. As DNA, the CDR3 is TGTGCCAGCAGTTTAAGGGTTTTCGGGGTACAGCTAAATGAGCAGTTCTTC. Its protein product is CASSLRVFGVQLNEQFF.

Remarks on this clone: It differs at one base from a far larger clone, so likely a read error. CDR3 sequence (DNA): TGTGCCAGCAGACAGGGGAGTCGGGAAAAACTGTTTTTT. Protein: CASRQGSREKLFF. V usage is TRBV6-5 and J usage is TRBJ1-4; the match to TRBD1 covers 7 bases. This CDR3 is built from 13 residues. The V segment lost 6 bases and the J segment 8 bases; nucleotides outside the gene matches: 6. Germline CDR1 reads MNHEY; CDR2 reads SVGAGI.